The 27 T cell receptor beta chains below come from one sample, sequenced in a study of cytomegalovirus exposure and HLA in healthy donors. Primers included in the PCR were 60 Vbeta and 13 Jbeta primers. Repertoires were generated with immunoSEQ multiplex PCR, while TCRdb's copy carries only in-frame clones and drops some. This table holds 120,000 or so clones, about 80% found once. Sample: PBMCs. The origin of the receptors is a male donor in good health and CMV-seronegative.

The count of this clone is one. The chain employs TRBV19 and TRBJ2-6; D gene ambiguous. The germline V and J ends were trimmed by 5 bases and 1 base, with 3 bases remaining between them. The CDR3 extends over 13 amino acids. Germline V CDR1 and CDR2: LNHDA, SQIVND (reference sequence). The CDR3 reads CASSSSGANVLTF. Here the CDR3 DNA reads TGTGCCAGTAGTTCTTCTGGGGCCAACGTCCTGACTTTC. Drawing the rest from reference TRBV19 and TRBJ2-6, the complete variable domain is DGGITQSPKYLFRKEGQNVTLSCEQNLNHDAMYWYRQDPGQGLRLIYYSQIVNDFQKGDIAEGYSVSREKKESFPLTVTSAQKNPTAFYLCASSSSGANVLTFGAGSRLTVL.

This rearrangement joins TRBV18 to TRBJ2-7; 10 bases agree with TRBD2. Germline V gene sequence: CDR1 KGHSH, CDR2 LQKENI. V dropped 6 bases and J dropped 4; count of bases not matched to a gene: 6. The CDR3 is 14 residues long. CDR3 region: CASSLGTSEYEQYF. The CDR3 DNA reads TGTGCCAGCTCCCTCGGGACTAGCGAGTACGAGCAGTACTTC.

The J gene is TRBJ2-7, the V gene TRBV9; 7 positions match TRBD1. J lost 5 bases, V lost 3 bases, and 5 bases had no gene match. The V gene's germline CDR1 is SGDLS and CDR2 YYNGEE. There are 13 residues in the CDR3. The CDR3 nucleotides read TGTGCCAGCAGCGCAGGGGGACGGGACGAGCAGTACTTC. Amino acids: CASSAGGRDEQYF.

The V and J genes are TRBV4-3 and TRBJ2-3; TRBD2 agrees at 10 bases. This CDR3 has 15 amino acids. V lost 2 bases, J lost 3 bases, and 2 bases stayed unmatched. CDR1 is LGHNA and CDR2 is YSLEER in the germline V gene. This CDR3 reads CASSQNSGGTDTQYF. In nucleotides, the CDR3 is TGCGCCAGCAGCCAAAATAGCGGGGGGACAGATACGCAGTATTTT.

V gene TRBV15 combines with J gene TRBJ2-5; 8 bases align to TRBD1. The J call could be wrong; TRBJ2-7 is a better fit for the DNA end. Germline V gene lookup returns CDR1 LNHNV and CDR2 YYDKDF (reference sequence). This CDR3 comprises 17 residues. CDR3 region: CATSRHLTPGGPNEQYF. The CDR3 region has the DNA TGTGCCACCAGCAGACATTTAACCCCAGGGGGCCCTAACGAGCAGTACTTC.

The genes are TRBV10-1 and TRBJ2-5; tentatively, D is TRBD2 (5 bases). CDR1 and CDR2 (germline): WNHNN, SYGVQD (reference sequence). V lost 0 bases and J lost 4, with 15 bases in between. This CDR3 is 16 amino acids long. CDR3 in amino acids: CASSESDLATGETQYF. In DNA, the CDR3 is TGCGCCAGCAGTGAGTCTGATCTAGCAACGGGAGAGACCCAGTACTTC.

The rearrangement uses TRBV30 and TRBJ1-2; possible D gene TRBD1, 5 bases. The length of the CDR3 is 12 residues. Trimming stripped 4 bases from V and 6 bases from J, with 12 bases between. The germline CDR1 and CDR2 sequences are GTSNPN and SVGIG (reference sequence). Written as DNA, the CDR3 is TGTGCCTGGACTGGGGCTTCACATGGCTACACCTTC. Protein product: CAWTGASHGYTF.

This clone turned up a few times. The chain is built from TRBV27 and TRBJ2-7; 10 bases are shared with TRBD1. Looked up from germline, CDR1 is MNHEY and CDR2 is SMNVEV (reference sequence). The junction had 5 bases not matched to a gene; V was cut back by 7 bases and J by 2 bases. This CDR3 contains 14 residues. The CDR3 region is CASTRTGGTYEQYF. In DNA form, the CDR3 reads TGTGCCAGCACTAGGACAGGGGGGACCTACGAGCAGTACTTC.

This clone occurred a few times. The CDR3 spells CASSDQGAGANVLTF. CDR3 sequence (DNA): TGTGCCAGCAGTGATCAGGGGGCTGGGGCCAACGTCCTGACTTTC. The chain uses TRBV6-1 and TRBJ2-6; 7 bases are a match to TRBD1. J was trimmed by 2 bases and V by 3 bases; bases with no gene match: 1. The CDR3 is made up of 15 amino acids. Germline CDR1 reads MNHNS; CDR2 reads SASEGT.

The chain has TRBV30 and TRBJ2-7, with unresolved D. The CDR3 consists of 12 residues. Germline CDR1 and CDR2: GTSNPN and SVGIG (reference sequence). V dropped 5 bases and J dropped 0 bases, with 8 bases sitting between them. CDR3 sequence reads: CAWGPTSYEQYF. The CDR3 DNA reads as TGTGCCTGGGGCCCCACCTCCTACGAGCAGTACTTC. Together with reference TRBV30 and TRBJ2-7, the CDR3 gives the full variable domain: SQTIHQWPATLVQPVGSPLSLECTVEGTSNPNLYWYRQAAGRGLQLLFYSVGIGQISSEVPQNLSASRPQDRQFILSSKKLLLSDSGFYLCAWGPTSYEQYFGPGTRLTVT.

The chain employs TRBV6-6 and TRBJ2-3, with 10 bases lining up with TRBD2. Germline lookup yields CDR1 MNHNY and CDR2 SVGAGI (reference sequence). V dropped 6 bases and J dropped 0; count of bases not matched to a gene: 6. The CDR3 length is 16 residues. The CDR3 nucleotides read TGTGCCAGCAGCATGACTAGCGGGTCTAGCACAGATACGCAGTATTTT. Its protein product is CASSMTSGSSTDTQYF.

A single count supports this clone. J is TRBJ1-4 and V is TRBV5-1; D is perhaps TRBD1 (5 bases). The CDR3 extends over 15 amino acids. In germline, CDR1 is SGHRS, CDR2 YFSETQ. The V gene lost 4 bases and the J gene lost 4 bases, with 14 bases spanning the gap. CDR3 loop: CASSTGTVGNEKLFF. In nucleotides, the CDR3 is TGCGCCAGCAGCACCGGGACTGTCGGTAATGAAAAACTGTTTTTT.

This chain uses TRBV29-1 with TRBJ2-1; D is unclear. The CDR3 consists of 14 residues. Germline-derived CDR1 and CDR2 are SQVTM and ANQGSEA. Between the trimmed V and J ends, which lost 0 bases and 1 base, there was a span of 7 bases. The chain's CDR3 is CSVEDPASYNEQFF. CDR3 nucleotides: TGCAGCGTTGAAGACCCCGCGTCCTACAATGAGCAGTTCTTC.

To note about this clone: Other DNA sequences from this sample encode an identical CDR3 as well. The chain links TRBV7-9 to TRBJ2-7; 7 nucleotides match TRBD1. CDR3 length: 15 amino acids. Germline CDR1 SEHNR, CDR2 FQNEAQ (reference sequence). V shed 1 base and J 0 bases; nucleotides not matched to a gene: 3. CDR3 in amino acids: CASSLGQGDSYEQYF. The DNA of the CDR3 is TGTGCCAGCAGCTTAGGGCAGGGGGACTCCTACGAGCAGTACTTC.

This chain uses TRBV5-4 with TRBJ1-2; 8 bases line up with TRBD1. In germline, CDR1 is SGHNT, CDR2 YYREEE (reference sequence). The CDR3 has 14 residues. Trimming removed 0 bases from V and 8 bases from J; junction bases left unmatched: 6. DNA for the CDR3: TGTGCCAGCAGCTTGGAGCGGACAGGGAAAGGCTACACCTTC. Protein sequence: CASSLERTGKGYTF.

This clone has a handful of counts. The V and J genes are TRBV10-1 and TRBJ2-1, with 13 bases lining up with TRBD2. The ends lost 3 bases at V and 7 bases at J; junction bases unmatched: 3. The CDR3 spans 15 residues. Germline CDR1 reads WNHNN; CDR2 reads SYGVQD (reference sequence). CDR3 nucleotide sequence: TGCGCCAGCAGTGAAGGACTAGCGGGAGAAAATGAGCAGTTCTTC. Its protein is CASSEGLAGENEQFF.

The DNA of the CDR3 is TGTGCCACTGGGGCAGGGGGCTCCGATCAGCCCCAGCATTTT. This encodes CATGAGGSDQPQHF. The chain has TRBV10-3 and TRBJ1-5, with 8 bases aligning to TRBD1. Trimming cost V 10 bases and J 5 bases; bases outside gene matches: 10. The CDR3 sequence is 14 residues long. CDR1 is ENHRY and CDR2 is SYGVKD in the germline V gene.

J is TRBJ2-7 and V is TRBV5-1; tentatively, D is TRBD1 (6 bases). The V gene's germline CDR1 is SGHRS and CDR2 YFSETQ. V dropped 0 bases and J dropped 6 bases, with 28 bases sitting between them. The CDR3 sequence is 19 residues long. CDR3 in amino acids: CASSLASSADSQMLSEQYF. CDR3 in DNA: TGCGCCAGCAGCTTGGCCTCTTCCGCGGACAGTCAGATGCTCTCCGAGCAGTACTTC.

This chain connects TRBV18 to TRBJ1-6; TRBD1 matches 9 bases. This CDR3 has 15 amino acids. The germline CDR1 and CDR2 sequences are KGHSH and LQKENI. V was pared by 6 bases and J by 10 bases, with 10 bases of the junction left unmatched. CDR3 nucleotides: TGTGCCAGCTCCCTCGACAGGGGGATAGCCTCACCCCTCCACTTT. Encoded protein: CASSLDRGIASPLHF.

This clone was counted only a few times. The CDR3 spells CASTPGLGTYEQYF. As DNA, the CDR3 is TGCGCCAGCACCCCGGGACTTGGGACCTACGAGCAGTACTTC. The rearrangement joins TRBV5-1 to TRBJ2-7, with a possible D match to TRBD2 (6 bases). The germline V gene has CDR1 SGHRS and CDR2 YFSETQ. Trimming removed 6 bases at V and 2 bases at J, with 15 bases between. The CDR3 has 14 amino acids.

The chain's CDR3 is CASGEGLVGDTQYF. CDR3 nucleotide sequence: TGTGCTAGTGGCGAGGGACTAGTCGGAGATACGCAGTATTTT. J is TRBJ2-3 and V is TRBV12-5; 8 nucleotides agree with TRBD2. Germline CDR1 is LGHNT and CDR2 is FRNRAP. This CDR3 is built from 14 residues. V was pared by 6 bases and J by 5 bases, with 7 bases of the junction left unmatched.

The chain joins TRBV10-3 to TRBJ1-2; TRBD1 might be the D (5 bases). The CDR3 has 17 amino acids. With 11 bases removed from V and 4 bases from J, the gap between germline ends came to 29 bases. Germline CDR1 and CDR2: ENHRY and SYGVKD. The CDR3 nucleotides read TGTGCCGCCGCGGGGCTATGGGGTAAACGACAACCCTATGGCTACACCTTC. It is translated as CAAAGLWGKRQPYGYTF.

The V and J genes are TRBV28 and TRBJ1-2; D uncertain. This CDR3 has 12 residues. Trimming removed 5 bases at V and 1 base at J, with 5 bases between. Germline V gene data show CDR1 as MDHEN and CDR2 as SYDVKM. CDR3 residues: CASSGGNYGYTF. CDR3 DNA: TGTGCCAGCAGTGGAGGTAACTATGGCTACACCTTC.

This clone came up once. Mismatch with germline at one junction end may stem from a read error. V usage is TRBV6-4 and J usage is TRBJ2-6, with TRBD1 as a possible D gene (5 bases). The CDR3 runs 16 residues. Per the germline V gene, CDR1 is MRHNA and CDR2 is SNTAGT. The CDR3 reads CASSDSIVSGANGLTF. CDR3 DNA sequence: TGTGCCAGCAGTGACTCGATCGTCTCTGGGGCCAACGGCCTGACTTTC.

The chain joins TRBV11-2 to TRBJ2-1; 9 nucleotides agree with TRBD2. This CDR3 contains 13 residues. The germline gives CDR1 SGHAT, CDR2 FQNNGV. The junction had 1 base not matched to a gene; V was cut back by 3 bases and J by 7 bases. The CDR3 sequence: CASSFTSGNEQFF. The CDR3 DNA is TGTGCCAGCAGCTTCACTAGCGGGAATGAGCAGTTCTTC.

The chain joins TRBV23-1 to TRBJ2-5; 14 nucleotides align to TRBD2. The J call could be wrong; TRBJ2-7 is a better fit for the DNA end. TRBV23-1 is known as an ORF, though its function is uncertain. The CDR3 sequence is 22 residues long. The DNA for the CDR3 is TGCGCCAGCAGATTCAACCTACAGGGTAGGGGACTAGCGGGAGTAAGATGGAACGAGCAGTACTTC. Protein: CASRFNLQGRGLAGVRWNEQYF.

This clone was seen a handful of times. The chain couples TRBV6-1 to TRBJ1-1; D uncertain. Trimming left V 8 bases short and J 7 bases short, with 17 bases between. The CDR3 sequence is 13 residues long. In germline, CDR1 is MNHNS, CDR2 SASEGT. The CDR3, as DNA: TGTGCCAGCCAAGCGCGGGGAAAGGGTGAAGCTTTCTTT. This codes for CASQARGKGEAFF.